The entry below describes one T cell receptor (beta chain). Its antigen is currently not known. Per-base quality was not reported, and no clone a single base away is much larger than it. Library preparation was by PCR. The data were produced on an Illumina iSeq 100. The authors processed their data as follows. Non-productive sequences were filtered out, and CDR3s that did not start with C, did not end with F or W, or were shorter than 7 amino acids were discarded. Similarity between CDR3 sequences was evaluated in R version 3.6.1 using Levenshtein distances (stringdist) and unrooted phylogenetic trees (ape). TCRdb took the public reads, trimmed them with fastp at Q25, ran MiXCR for clone calling and kept in-frame beta chains. Entries are consolidated by CDR3 protein sequence, retaining the most common genes and DNA. These V and J calls are TCRdb output, not the study's own analysis. This sample holds 25,000 or so distinct CDR3 sequences; roughly 51% were observed only once. The ten largest clonotypes hold about 1% of the sample.

The data were obtained in a study of vaccination and CD4 T cells after COVID-19 (dated by TCRdb to 2021 to 2024). In terms of the full investigation: Every convalescent patient had a positive nasal swab PCR test for SARS-CoV-2, with mild disease in eight to ten patients and severe disease in one. In the convalescent cohort there were six males and four females, among whom were two Hispanic individuals, seven Caucasians, two Asians and one multiracial person. Two doses of either the Pfizer-BioNTech BNT162b2 vaccine (n=8) or the Moderna mRNA-1273 vaccine (n=2) were administered to participants. Post-COVID blood samples were collected from convalescent patients a median of around 100 days after diagnosis, with a range of about 35 to 180 days. The time from the second vaccine dose to post-vaccine blood sampling had a median of roughly 72 days and ranged from roughly 12 to 250 days. In fewer than 12 COVID-19 convalescent patients and 4 infection-naive healthy vaccine recipients, researchers compared the spike-specific CD4+ TCR repertoire from before mRNA vaccination with the repertoire from after. What the research found in general, with its limitations: Relatively few convalescent patients were included in the study, and early timepoints after natural infection were not analyzed. Among the post-vaccine SARS-CoV-2-reactive clones in convalescent patients, a median around 86% showed up only after vaccination, which suggests vaccine-specific priming. Of the vaccine-specific clones in convalescent patients, 304 of 307, or nearly all, reacted only to SARS-CoV-2 spike and did not cross-react with common cold coronaviruses. The median number of SARS-CoV-2-reactive clonotypes rose from roughly 20 after infection to a few dozen after vaccination, but the change was not significant.

The CDR3 runs 16 residues from the cysteine to the phenylalanine. Just the 48-base CDR3 DNA is kept, in frame starting at base 1. Per the germline V gene, MNHEY is the CDR1 and SVGEGT is the CDR2. V and J are truncated by 6 bases and 5 bases respectively, leaving an intervening sequence of 19 bases. The convalescent patients' positive SARS-CoV-2 PCR tests were from March to December 2020, which was before the Alpha, Beta and Delta variants emerged in the United States. Ficoll-Paque Plus gradient centrifugation was used to isolate PBMCs from whole blood, and the isolated PBMCs were then either used fresh or cryopreserved at -140C.

The clonotype originates from a human donor who had recovered from COVID-19. The source material was CD4+ T cells from blood, sampled before SARS-CoV-2 vaccination. Rearrangement joined TRBV6-2 or TRBV6-3 to TRBJ2-2; there is no confident call for the D gene. The CDR3 loop reads CASRDLRDLGTGELFF. The nucleotide sequence reads as follows: TGTGCCAGCAGGGATCTAAGGGATTTAGGGACCGGGGAGCTGTTTTTT.